This T cell receptor beta chain derives from a study of regulatory T cells in long-lasting Graves disease. The CDR3 contains 14 residues. Per germline, CDR1 MDHEN and CDR2 SYDVKM. HTBI primers from iRepertoire and Arm-PCR of CDR3 regions yielded the TCR beta libraries. Using its own MiXCR run on the multiplex PCR reads, TCRdb lists one record per CDR3 protein. The sample yields roughly 700,000 distinct CDR3 sequences, approximately 29% seen once. With regard to this clonotype: It may be a read error: a sequence one base away is much more abundant.

Time point indicated: persistent/refractory GD, antithyroid drugs over 5 years with positive TRAb. Researchers made the TCR library from RNA that was extracted from PBMCs. Material: peripheral blood mononuclear cells (PBMCs), obtained when the disease was refractory, from a patient treated with antithyroid drugs. The chain is built from TRBV28 and TRBJ1-3, with D possibly matching TRBD1 (6 bases). This receptor was taken from a female donor with Graves disease. The CDR3 sequence is CASKEGHSGTTIYF. The CDR3 coding sequence is TGTGCCAGCAAGGAGGGACACTCTGGAACCACCATATATTTT.